This T cell receptor (beta chain) was identified during a study of T cells expressing NK-cell markers. Study as a whole: Beta-chain profiling covered CD3+CD56+NKG2C+, CD3+CD56+NKG2C- and CD3+CD56-NKG2C+ sorted subsets. Points from the study as a whole: Clarity on HCMV specificity was lacking for the expanded NKG2C+ T cell clones.

Germline-derived CDR1 and CDR2 are SGHKS and YYEKEE (reference sequence). The CDR3 totals 14 residues. For this clonotype: Its antigen is as yet unknown.

Beta-chain TCR cDNA was generated via 5'RACE template switching with UMIs. TCRdb re-called the 5' RACE reads, yielding one record per CDR3 amino acid sequence without DNA. Recorded here are approximately 440,000 distinct CDR3 sequences; the top ten clones represent over 1.1%. V is TRBV5-5 and J is TRBJ1-1. The origin of this receptor is a woman aged 45-65 years in good health. The sample taken for sequencing was blood T cells: a sorted CD56 or NKG2C T cell subset, CD4+ or CD8+ T cells, or bulk PBMC T cells (not recorded which). The CDR3 is CASSRTPMNTEAFF.